One and the same sample provided the 22 T cell receptor beta chains below, sequenced in a study of T cell responses to AZD1222 COVID-19 vaccine. Sequencing was performed with immunoSEQ multiplex PCR; in TCRdb, only in-frame clones are kept and a portion is missing. This table has about 100,000 clones, 88% appearing once. Source: peripheral blood, taken on day 0 of AZD1222 vaccination. These receptors were collected from an adult in good health.

CDR3 in amino acids: CASSLDGFQASIDGYTF. CDR3 DNA: TGTGCCAGCAGCTTAGACGGTTTCCAGGCGTCAATTGATGGCTACACCTTC. The chain recombines TRBV11-2 with TRBJ1-2, with D uncertain. Trimming removed 0 bases from V and 6 bases from J, with 20 bases in between. The CDR3 sequence is 17 residues long. Germline CDR1 SGHAT, CDR2 FQNNGV.

The chain couples TRBV24-1 to TRBJ2-1, with a possible D match to TRBD1 (6 bases). Per germline, CDR1 KGHDR and CDR2 SFDVKD. Trimming cost V 2 bases and J 6 bases, with 7 bases left between them. This CDR3 is 13 amino acids long. As DNA, the CDR3 is TGTGCCACCAGTGATTCGGACAGCAATGAGCAGTTCTTC. Residues: CATSDSDSNEQFF.

The V gene is TRBV2, the J gene TRBJ1-5; maybe TRBD1 (6 bases). The V end was cut by 2 bases, the J end by 4 bases, with 9 bases between. The CDR3 covers 14 residues. CDR1 and CDR2 from the germline V gene are SNHLY and FYNNEI. Here the CDR3 reads CASSEQGINQPQHF. In DNA, the CDR3 is TGTGCCAGCAGTGAACAGGGGATAAATCAGCCCCAGCATTTT.

V usage is TRBV9 and J usage is TRBJ2-6; 8 positions agree with TRBD2. J lost 0 bases, V lost 3 bases, and 5 bases had no gene match. The CDR3 runs 17 residues. Germline lookup yields CDR1 SGDLS and CDR2 YYNGEE. The CDR3 is CASSGIAGLSGANVLTF. In DNA form, the CDR3 reads TGTGCCAGCAGCGGAATAGCGGGACTCTCTGGGGCCAACGTCCTGACTTTC.

This chain joins TRBV30 and TRBJ1-1, with D uncertain. The CDR3 spans 15 residues. Germline CDR1 is GTSNPN and CDR2 is SVGIG (reference sequence). Trimming removed 4 bases at V and 1 base at J, with 16 bases between. DNA of the CDR3: TGTGCCTGGATTCCCCTGGCAGGCGGGAACACTGAAGCTTTCTTT. Encoded protein: CAWIPLAGGNTEAFF.

The chain carries TRBV7-3 and TRBJ2-1, with 14 bases lining up with TRBD2. CDR1 and CDR2 (germline): SGHTA, FQGTGA. This CDR3 contains 19 residues. V shed 1 base and J 3 bases; nucleotides not matched to a gene: 8. The CDR3 loop reads CASSLKPRLAGGNYNEQFF. CDR3 DNA sequence: TGTGCCAGCAGCTTAAAACCCAGACTAGCGGGAGGGAACTACAATGAGCAGTTCTTC.

This chain uses TRBV5-6 with TRBJ2-1; TRBD1 matches at 9 bases. Germline CDR1 is SGHDT and CDR2 is YYEEEE. Trimming cost V 0 bases and J 4 bases; bases outside gene matches: 2. This CDR3 contains 15 residues. This chain's CDR3 is CASSLGTGAYNEQFF. CDR3 nucleotides: TGTGCCAGCAGCTTGGGGACAGGGGCTTACAATGAGCAGTTCTTC.

The chain recombines TRBV27 with TRBJ2-3, with D possibly being TRBD2 (5 bases). The CDR3 runs to 15 residues. V lost 2 bases and J 3 bases, leaving 12 bases between the germline ends. The germline gives CDR1 MNHEY, CDR2 SMNVEV (reference sequence). Here the CDR3 DNA reads TGTGCCAGCAGTTTAAGGCGGGCGTTGACAGATACGCAGTATTTT. This gives the protein CASSLRRALTDTQYF.

The genes are TRBV3-1 (or the pseudogene TRBV3-2) and TRBJ2-2; D remains ambiguous. From germline, CDR1 is LGHDT and CDR2 YNNKEL (reference sequence). The CDR3 consists of 14 residues. V was shortened by 1 base and J by 2 bases, with 5 bases between the two germline ends. CDR3 DNA: TGTGCCAGCAGCCAAGCTTATAACACCGGGGAGCTGTTTTTT. This gives the protein CASSQAYNTGELFF.

The V and J genes are TRBV19 and TRBJ2-5; 8 bases are shared with TRBD1. The CDR3 loop spans 17 amino acids. CDR1 and CDR2 from the germline V gene are LNHDA and SQIVND (reference sequence). V was clipped by 4 bases and J by 4 bases; unmatched bases: 14. The DNA for the CDR3 is TGTGCCAGTAGTAGTCGACAGGGGAGGTCAGCGGGAGAGACCCAGTACTTC. The encoded protein is CASSSRQGRSAGETQYF.

This chain links TRBV19 with TRBJ2-4; 9 positions match TRBD2. CDR1 LNHDA and CDR2 SQIVND come from the germline V gene (reference sequence). J was trimmed by 5 bases and V by 2 bases; bases with no gene match: 10. There are 17 residues in the CDR3. Here the CDR3 DNA reads TGTGCCAGTAGTATAAAGAGGAGACTAGCGGTGGAAAACATTCAGTACTTC. This gives the protein CASSIKRRLAVENIQYF.

The chain links TRBV27 to TRBJ1-2; no clear D. The V gene lost 6 bases and the J gene lost 5 bases, with 13 bases spanning the gap. The germline V gene encodes CDR1 MNHEY and CDR2 SMNVEV (reference sequence). This CDR3 region has 13 residues. CDR3 DNA sequence: TGTGCCAGCAGCAATGGGGATGGGTATGGCTACACCTTC. Protein product: CASSNGDGYGYTF.

CDR3: CASRTNEKLFF. The CDR3 DNA follows: TGTGCCAGCAGAACTAATGAAAAACTGTTTTTT. V is TRBV6-5 and J is TRBJ1-4; unclear D gene. V was clipped by 6 bases and J by 1 base, with 0 bases between them. Germline lookup yields CDR1 MNHEY and CDR2 SVGAGI. The CDR3 is 11 residues long.

The CDR3 protein is CATSDPRTAGTEAFF. The CDR3 DNA follows: TGTGCCACCAGTGATCCCAGGACAGCAGGCACTGAAGCTTTCTTT. V is TRBV24-1 and J is TRBJ1-1; tentative D call: TRBD1 (6 bases). The ends were cut back, 3 bases at V and 4 bases at J, with 14 bases in the middle. The germline gives CDR1 KGHDR, CDR2 SFDVKD. The CDR3 sequence is 15 residues long.

This clone has only one observation. The chain has TRBV12-3 or TRBV12-4 and TRBJ1-2; a possible D gene is TRBD1 (6 bases). V was pared by 6 bases and J by 7 bases, with 12 bases between. The CDR3 contains 12 residues. As DNA, the CDR3 is TGTGCCAGCAGACCACAGGGAGCTGGCTACACCTTC. Translation gives CASRPQGAGYTF.

The chain couples TRBV2 to TRBJ2-1; 8 bases match TRBD2. This CDR3 region has 15 residues. Germline lookup yields CDR1 SNHLY and CDR2 FYNNEI. V trimming: 5 bases; J trimming: 3 bases; junction bases outside the gene matches: 6. CDR3 coding DNA: TGTGCCAGCAGTCCTCTAGCGGGCGACTACAATGAGCAGTTCTTC. It encodes CASSPLAGDYNEQFF.

CDR3 coding DNA: TGTGCCAGCAGTTTAGCTGAAAAACTGTTTTTT. This sequence encodes CASSLAEKLFF. The rearrangement uses TRBV12-3 or TRBV12-4 and TRBJ1-4; no reliable D call. The CDR3 has 11 residues. V shed 0 bases and J shed 7 bases, with 0 bases lying between them.

This rearrangement joins TRBV27 to TRBJ2-1, with D hard to call. Per the germline V gene, CDR1 is MNHEY and CDR2 is SMNVEV (reference sequence). V was pared by 8 bases and J by 7 bases, with 12 bases between. The CDR3 is 12 residues long. CDR3 residues: CASPAERNEQFF. Here the CDR3 DNA reads TGTGCCAGCCCCGCAGAGAGGAATGAGCAGTTCTTC.

This clone appeared once. The J gene is TRBJ2-7, the V gene TRBV12-3 or TRBV12-4, with unresolved D. This CDR3 contains 11 residues. V was trimmed by 5 bases and J by 4 bases, leaving 6 bases between them. The CDR3 here is CASSLEYEQYF. Here the CDR3 DNA reads TGTGCCAGCAGTCTTGAGTACGAGCAGTACTTC.

The genes are TRBV7-2 and TRBJ2-3; D uncertain. The V and J ends lost 2 bases and 4 bases respectively, with 10 bases between them. This CDR3 is built from 14 residues. Germline assignment: CDR1 SGHTA and CDR2 FQGNSA. The CDR3 DNA is TGTGCCAGCAGCTTACGGCAGCGCCCAGATACGCAGTATTTT. Translation gives CASSLRQRPDTQYF.

J is TRBJ2-5 and V is TRBV5-8; D possibly corresponds to TRBD1 (6 bases). The ends were cut back, 4 bases at V and 2 bases at J, with 15 bases in the middle. This CDR3 region has 15 residues. Germline CDR1 and CDR2: SGHTS and YDEGEE. Here the CDR3 reads CASSRGGQRQETQYF. CDR3 nucleotide sequence: TGTGCCAGCAGCAGAGGTGGACAGAGGCAAGAGACCCAGTACTTC. The entire variable domain, with the rest obtained from reference TRBV5-8 and TRBJ2-5, is as follows: EAGVTQSPTHLIKTRGQQATLRCSPISGHTSVYWYQQALGLGLQFLLWYDEGEERNRGNFPPRFSGRQFPNYSSELNVNALELEDSALYLCASSRGGQRQETQYFGPGTRLLVL.

The chain recombines TRBV28 with TRBJ1-4; D is undetermined. The germline gives CDR1 MDHEN, CDR2 SYDVKM. The CDR3 contains 11 residues. Between the trimmed V and J ends, which lost 7 bases and 7 bases, there was a span of 7 bases. The CDR3 nucleotides are TGTGCCAGCACCAGTTCTGAAAAACTGTTTTTT. Translation: CASTSSEKLFF. Variable domain in full (rest from reference TRBV28 and TRBJ1-4): DVKVTQSSRYLVKRTGEKVFLECVQDMDHENMFWYRQDPGLGLRLIYFSYDVKMKEKGDIPEGYSVSREKKERFSLILESASTNQTSMYLCASTSSEKLFFGSGTQLSVL.